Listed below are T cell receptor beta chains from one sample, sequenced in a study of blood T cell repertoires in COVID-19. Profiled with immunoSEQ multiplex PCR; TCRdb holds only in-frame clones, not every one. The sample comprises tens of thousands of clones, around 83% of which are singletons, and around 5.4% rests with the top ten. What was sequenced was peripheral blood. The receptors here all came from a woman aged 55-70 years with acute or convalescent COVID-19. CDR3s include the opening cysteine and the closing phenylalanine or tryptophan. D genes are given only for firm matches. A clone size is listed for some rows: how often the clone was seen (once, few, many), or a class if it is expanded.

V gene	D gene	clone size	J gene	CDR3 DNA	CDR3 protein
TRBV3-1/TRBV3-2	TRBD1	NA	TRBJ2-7	TGTGCCAGCAGCCAGCAGCAGGGGGCACCCTACGAGCAGTACTTC	CASSQQQGAPYEQYF
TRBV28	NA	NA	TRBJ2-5	TGTGCCACCGCATTTGGGGGGACCCCAGGGGGGACCCAGTACTTC	CATAFGGTPGGTQYF
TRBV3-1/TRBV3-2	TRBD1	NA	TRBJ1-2	TGTGCCAGCAGCCGAACAGGGGGCCGCGTTAACTATGGCTACACCTTC	CASSRTGGRVNYGYTF
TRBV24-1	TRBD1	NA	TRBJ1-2	TGTGCCACCAGTGACCTGGGACAGGACTATGGCTACACCTTC	CATSDLGQDYGYTF
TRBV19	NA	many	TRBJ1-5	TGTGCCAGTAGTAATGGGAGGCAGCCCCAGCATTTT	CASSNGRQPQHF
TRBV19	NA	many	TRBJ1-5	TGTGCCAGTAGTATAACCCACCTAGGGGGGGCAAGCAATCAGCCCCAGCATTTT	CASSITHLGGASNQPQHF
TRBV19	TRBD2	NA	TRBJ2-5	TGTGCCAGTAGGAGGAGCTTTAGCGGGGGGCCAAGAGAGACCCAGTACTTC	CASRRSFSGGPRETQYF
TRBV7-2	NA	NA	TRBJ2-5	TGTGCCAGCAGCCAAAGAAGGGGGGAGACCCAGTACTTC	CASSQRRGETQYF
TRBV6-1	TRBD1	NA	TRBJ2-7	TGTGCCAGCAGTGATGCCGGACAGGGGGGCGAGCAGTACTTC	CASSDAGQGGEQYF
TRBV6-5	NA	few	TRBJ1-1	TGTGCCAGCAGTCATTACAGCCCTGAAGCTTTCTTT	CASSHYSPEAFF
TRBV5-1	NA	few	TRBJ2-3	TGCGCCAGCAGCTTGAAAATGTCGGGGGGACACACAGATACGCAGTATTTT	CASSLKMSGGHTDTQYF
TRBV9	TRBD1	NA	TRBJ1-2	TGTGCCAGCAGCGTGAGTTCCTCCGGGACAGGGAGCGGCTACACCTTC	CASSVSSSGTGSGYTF
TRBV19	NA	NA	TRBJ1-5	TGTGCCAGTAGCCGAAGGCGGGGCCTCGGGAGCAATCAGCCCCAGCATTTT	CASSRRRGLGSNQPQHF
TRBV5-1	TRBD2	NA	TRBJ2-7	TGCGCCAGCAGCTCCGGACTAGCGGAATTAACTCCCTACGAGCAGTACTTC	CASSSGLAELTPYEQYF
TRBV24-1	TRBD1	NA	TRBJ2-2	TGTGCCACCAGTGCCACTGGGACAGGGGGTACGAACACCGGGGAGCTGTTTTTT	CATSATGTGGTNTGELFF
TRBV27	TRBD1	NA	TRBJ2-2	TGTGCCAGCAGATGGGACAGGGGGCTCCAGGGAACCGGGGAGCTGTTTTTT	CASRWDRGLQGTGELFF
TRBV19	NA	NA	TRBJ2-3	TGTGCCAGTAGTCCCCAGGGTCCCACAGATACGCAGTATTTT	CASSPQGPTDTQYF
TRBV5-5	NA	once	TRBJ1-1	TGTGCCAGCAGCTTGCGGGGGAACACTGAAGCTTTCTTT	CASSLRGNTEAFF
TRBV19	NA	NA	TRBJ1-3	TGTGCCAGTAGTATTGAGATGAGCTCTGGAAACACCATATATTTT	CASSIEMSSGNTIYF
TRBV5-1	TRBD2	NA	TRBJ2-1	TGCGCCAGCACCCCGCTAGCGGGGGGGCAAGATGAGCAGTTCTTC	CASTPLAGGQDEQFF
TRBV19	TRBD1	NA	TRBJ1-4	TGTGCCAGTAGCCTACCACAGGGGGCCGTGGAAAAACTGTTTTTT	CASSLPQGAVEKLFF
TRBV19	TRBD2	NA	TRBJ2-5	TGTGCCAGTAGTATAGTCGGCGGGGGGGCCCAGAGCCAAGAGACCCAGTACTTC	CASSIVGGGAQSQETQYF
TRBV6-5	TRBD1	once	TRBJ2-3	TGTGCCAGCAGGTCGACAGGGGGCACAGATACGCAGTATTTT	CASRSTGGTDTQYF
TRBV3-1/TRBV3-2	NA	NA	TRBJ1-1	TGTGCCAGCAGCCGCGAGAACACTGAAGCTTTCTTT	CASSRENTEAFF
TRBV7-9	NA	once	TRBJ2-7	TGTGCCAGCAGCTTAGTCAACAGGGATGGGGAGCAGTACTTC	CASSLVNRDGEQYF
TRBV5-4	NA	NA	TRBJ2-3	TGTGCCAGCAGCTTGGAAGGGGCGGCAGATACGCAGTATTTT	CASSLEGAADTQYF
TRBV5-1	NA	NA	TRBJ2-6	TGCGCCAGCAGCTCCCGTCCGATAGACGGAGCTGGGGCCAACGTCCTGACTTTC	CASSSRPIDGAGANVLTF
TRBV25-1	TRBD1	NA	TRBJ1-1	TGTGCCAGCAGTGGTTCGGACAGGTTTGGCACTGAAGCTTTCTTT	CASSGSDRFGTEAFF
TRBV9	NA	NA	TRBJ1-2	TGTGCCAGCAGCGGGACAGTGCGCTATGGCTACACCTTC	CASSGTVRYGYTF
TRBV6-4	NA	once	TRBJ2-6	TGTGCCAGCAGCCCCTCAGGGGAGAACTCTGGGGCCAACGTCCTGACTTTC	CASSPSGENSGANVLTF
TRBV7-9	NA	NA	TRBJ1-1	TGTGCCAGCAGCTTTGGACAGAAGAACACTGAAGCTTTCTTT	CASSFGQKNTEAFF
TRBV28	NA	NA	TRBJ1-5	TGTGCCAGCAGTAGGGACAATAGCAATCAGCCCCAGCATTTT	CASSRDNSNQPQHF
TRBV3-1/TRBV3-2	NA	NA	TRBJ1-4	TGTGCCAGCAGCCAAGGGGTGGGGAAGGGGGATGAAAAACTGTTTTTT	CASSQGVGKGDEKLFF
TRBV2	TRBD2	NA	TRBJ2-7	TGTGCCAGCAGACTCCGGGGGGGCCGCTTACAAGAGCAGTACTTC	CASRLRGGRLQEQYF
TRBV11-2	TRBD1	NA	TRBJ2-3	TGTGCCAGCAGCCCCACGGGGACAGGGGCGGATACGCAGTATTTT	CASSPTGTGADTQYF
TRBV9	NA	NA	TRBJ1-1	TGTGCCAGCAGCCACAGCACTGAAGCTTTCTTT	CASSHSTEAFF
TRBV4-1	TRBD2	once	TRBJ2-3	TGCGCCAGCAGCCAAGATTGGGCTAGCGGGGGGACGAATACGCAGTATTTT	CASSQDWASGGTNTQYF
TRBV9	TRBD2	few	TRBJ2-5	TGTGCCAGCAGCGTTTTGGCGGGGGGACTCCAAGAGACCCAGTACTTC	CASSVLAGGLQETQYF
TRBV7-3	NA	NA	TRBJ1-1	TGTGCCAGCAGCTTATCCCGGAACACTGAAGCTTTCTTT	CASSLSRNTEAFF
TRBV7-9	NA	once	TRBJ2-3	TGTGCCAGCAGCTTAGATCTACCAGATACGCAGTATTTT	CASSLDLPDTQYF
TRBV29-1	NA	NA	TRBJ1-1	TGCAGCGTTGAAGCAGGGGCTTTCACTTCCACTGAAGCTTTCTTT	CSVEAGAFTSTEAFF
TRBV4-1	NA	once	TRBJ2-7	TGCGCCAGCAGCCAAGTAGTCGAGATTTACGAGCAGTACTTC	CASSQVVEIYEQYF
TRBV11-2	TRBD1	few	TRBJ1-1	TGTGCCAGCAGCTCCTCGGACAGGGCGGACACTGAAGCTTTCTTT	CASSSSDRADTEAFF
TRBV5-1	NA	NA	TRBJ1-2	TGCGCCAGCAGCTTAGTACAGGGAGATGATGGCTACACCTTC	CASSLVQGDDGYTF
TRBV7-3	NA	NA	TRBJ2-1	TGTGCCAGCAGCTCCCGACGGGGAGGATCCTACAATGAGCAGTTCTTC	CASSSRRGGSYNEQFF
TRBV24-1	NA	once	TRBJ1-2	TGTGCCACCAGTGATTTACGGGATGGCTACACCTTC	CATSDLRDGYTF
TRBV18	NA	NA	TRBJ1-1	TGTGCCAGCTCACCAAAAACAGGGTGGAACACTGAAGCTTTCTTT	CASSPKTGWNTEAFF
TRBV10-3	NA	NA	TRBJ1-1	TGTGCCATCACACGGGACACCCAAAACACTGAAGCTTTCTTT	CAITRDTQNTEAFF
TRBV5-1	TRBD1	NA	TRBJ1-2	TGCGCCAGCAGTCGGACAGGGGGGGACTATGGCTACACCTTC	CASSRTGGDYGYTF
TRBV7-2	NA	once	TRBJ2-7	TGTGCCAGCAGCTCAGGGCTGGAGCCCTACGAGCAGTACTTC	CASSSGLEPYEQYF
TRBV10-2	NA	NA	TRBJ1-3	TGCGCCAGCAGTGATCAGGGAAACACCATATATTTT	CASSDQGNTIYF
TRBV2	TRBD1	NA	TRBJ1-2	TGTGCCAGCAGTGACTCAGGCAGGGGGCTTGGCTACACCTTC	CASSDSGRGLGYTF